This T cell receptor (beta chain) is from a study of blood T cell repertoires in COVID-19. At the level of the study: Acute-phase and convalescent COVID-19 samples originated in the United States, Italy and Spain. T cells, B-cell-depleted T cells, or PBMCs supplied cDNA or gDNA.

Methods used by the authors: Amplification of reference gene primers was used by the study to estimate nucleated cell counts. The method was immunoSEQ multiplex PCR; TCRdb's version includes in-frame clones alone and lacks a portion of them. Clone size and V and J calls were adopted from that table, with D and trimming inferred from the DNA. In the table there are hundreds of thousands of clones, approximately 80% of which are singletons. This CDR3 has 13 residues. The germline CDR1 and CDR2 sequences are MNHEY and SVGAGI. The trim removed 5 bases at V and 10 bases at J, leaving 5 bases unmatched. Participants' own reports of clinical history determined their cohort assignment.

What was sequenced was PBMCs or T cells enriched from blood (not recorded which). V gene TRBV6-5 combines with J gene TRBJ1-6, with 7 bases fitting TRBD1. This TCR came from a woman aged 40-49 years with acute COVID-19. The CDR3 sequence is CASSRDRRSPLHF. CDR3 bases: TGTGCCAGCAGTCGGGACAGAAGATCACCCCTCCACTTT.